This is a list of T cell receptor beta chains from one sample in a study of blood T cells in healthy people across ages. TCRdb analysed the 5' RACE reads with MiXCR anew, one entry per CDR3 protein. The repertoire holds 1.4 million to 1.5 million distinct CDR3 sequences, with 35% to 45% as singletons. The sequenced sample was blood. The receptors here all came from a young woman in good health. CDR3s include the opening cysteine and the closing phenylalanine or tryptophan. The order of the fields is D gene, J gene, clone size, V gene, CDR3 DNA, CDR3 protein. The D gene is left open where the match is weak. Clone size is not always given. Where it is, it says once, few, many or a class for expanded clones.

d_gene: TRBD1
j_gene: TRBJ2-1
abundance: NA
v_gene: TRBV24-1
CDR3nt: TGTGCCACCAGTGATTCCGGGACAGTAGATGAGCAGTTCTTC
CDR3aa: CATSDSGTVDEQFF

d_gene: NA
j_gene: TRBJ1-2
abundance: few
v_gene: TRBV27
CDR3nt: TGTGCCAGCAGCGCCAACTCTCAGGGCCACCTTATCTATGGCTACACCTTC
CDR3aa: CASSANSQGHLIYGYTF

d_gene: NA
j_gene: TRBJ1-4
abundance: once
v_gene: TRBV7-9
CDR3nt: TGTGCCAGCAGCTTAGTCCGGGGAGTGAAGACTAATGAAAAACTGTTTTTT
CDR3aa: CASSLVRGVKTNEKLFF

d_gene: TRBD2
j_gene: TRBJ2-3
abundance: NA
v_gene: TRBV3-1
CDR3nt: TGTGCCAGCAGCCTGTACCGACTAGCGGGAGGGAGGAGCACAGATACGCAGTATTTT
CDR3aa: CASSLYRLAGGRSTDTQYF

d_gene: NA
j_gene: TRBJ2-7
abundance: NA
v_gene: TRBV6-5
CDR3nt: TGTGCCAGCAGTTACAATCTAGGGATGACTATAGGCTCCTACGAGCAGTACTTC
CDR3aa: CASSYNLGMTIGSYEQYF

d_gene: NA
j_gene: TRBJ2-5
abundance: many
v_gene: TRBV29-1
CDR3nt: TGCAGCGTTGAGGGGGTCCAAGAGACCCAGTACTTC
CDR3aa: CSVEGVQETQYF

d_gene: NA
j_gene: TRBJ2-5
abundance: NA
v_gene: TRBV5-1
CDR3nt: TGCGCCAGCAGCTTGGGTTGGGGGTTCTCAGAGACCCAGTACTTC
CDR3aa: CASSLGWGFSETQYF

d_gene: NA
j_gene: TRBJ1-5
abundance: NA
v_gene: TRBV7-8
CDR3nt: TGTGCCAGCAGCTTAGATCCGGTTTATCAGCCCCAGCATTTT
CDR3aa: CASSLDPVYQPQHF

d_gene: TRBD2
j_gene: TRBJ2-1
abundance: NA
v_gene: TRBV12-3/TRBV12-4
CDR3nt: TGTGCCAGCAGTTTCAGTAGCGGGAATTACCGCTACAATGAGCAGTTCTTC
CDR3aa: CASSFSSGNYRYNEQFF

d_gene: TRBD1
j_gene: TRBJ1-3
abundance: NA
v_gene: TRBV5-1
CDR3nt: TGCGCCAGCAGCCAGGGACAGTTAAACACCATATATTTT
CDR3aa: CASSQGQLNTIYF

d_gene: TRBD2
j_gene: TRBJ2-3
abundance: NA
v_gene: TRBV27
CDR3nt: TGTGCCAGCAGTTTATGGGCGACTAGCACTAGCACAGATACGCAGTATTTT
CDR3aa: CASSLWATSTSTDTQYF

d_gene: NA
j_gene: TRBJ2-1
abundance: NA
v_gene: TRBV6-6
CDR3nt: TGTGCCAGCAATGGGGGAGGCGGTACCTACAATGAGCAGTTCTTC
CDR3aa: CASNGGGGTYNEQFF

d_gene: NA
j_gene: TRBJ2-7
abundance: few
v_gene: TRBV6-5
CDR3nt: TGTGCCAGCAGCCCCGACTGGGGGATTAGCTCCTACGAGCAGTACTTC
CDR3aa: CASSPDWGISSYEQYF

d_gene: NA
j_gene: TRBJ1-2
abundance: NA
v_gene: TRBV27
CDR3nt: TGTGCCAGCAGCCCCCCCACCGGGGGCTACACCTTC
CDR3aa: CASSPPTGGYTF

d_gene: NA
j_gene: TRBJ1-6
abundance: NA
v_gene: TRBV6-1
CDR3nt: TGTGCCAGCAGCCGAACAGGGTTTGATTCACCCCTCCACTTT
CDR3aa: CASSRTGFDSPLHF

d_gene: NA
j_gene: TRBJ2-2
abundance: NA
v_gene: TRBV29-1
CDR3nt: TGCAGCGTTGATGGAGGGAGAAAAGGTTCCGGGGAGCTGTTTTTT
CDR3aa: CSVDGGRKGSGELFF

d_gene: NA
j_gene: TRBJ1-4
abundance: NA
v_gene: TRBV7-9
CDR3nt: TGTGCCAGCACCCCAGGGACGGTGGAGAATGAAAAACTGTTTTTT
CDR3aa: CASTPGTVENEKLFF

d_gene: NA
j_gene: TRBJ2-3
abundance: NA
v_gene: TRBV6-5
CDR3nt: TGTGCCAGCAGTGCGACCCAGCGCAGGGGAGATACGCAGTATTTT
CDR3aa: CASSATQRRGDTQYF

d_gene: NA
j_gene: TRBJ2-7
abundance: NA
v_gene: TRBV30
CDR3nt: TGTGCCTGGAGTGTACCAGGGGAAGGCTACGAACAGTACTTC
CDR3aa: CAWSVPGEGYEQYF

d_gene: NA
j_gene: TRBJ2-1
abundance: few
v_gene: TRBV11-2
CDR3nt: TGTGCCAGCAGCTTAGAACAGCCCCAGTTCTTC
CDR3aa: CASSLEQPQFF

d_gene: TRBD2
j_gene: TRBJ2-1
abundance: NA
v_gene: TRBV4-1
CDR3nt: TGCGCCAGCAGCCAAGAGCAGGGAGGGGGGACTAGCGGGAGGTTGGATGAGCAGTTCTTC
CDR3aa: CASSQEQGGGTSGRLDEQFF

d_gene: NA
j_gene: TRBJ2-7
abundance: few
v_gene: TRBV10-3
CDR3nt: TGTGCCATCAGCCCACCGGGGTGGGGCCCCCATTACGAGCAGTACTTC
CDR3aa: CAISPPGWGPHYEQYF

d_gene: NA
j_gene: TRBJ2-4
abundance: NA
v_gene: TRBV21-1
CDR3nt: TGTGCCAGCAGCAAAGTTCCCCAGGGAGACCTAGCCAAAAACATTCAGTACTTC
CDR3aa: CASSKVPQGDLAKNIQYF

d_gene: NA
j_gene: TRBJ2-3
abundance: few
v_gene: TRBV5-1
CDR3nt: TGCGCCAGCAGCTTGGGTGATCGGACAGATACGCAGTATTTT
CDR3aa: CASSLGDRTDTQYF

d_gene: NA
j_gene: TRBJ1-1
abundance: NA
v_gene: TRBV27
CDR3nt: TGTGCCAGCAGTCCGGGTGGGGGGCGAATGAACACTGAAGCTTTCTTT
CDR3aa: CASSPGGGRMNTEAFF

d_gene: NA
j_gene: TRBJ2-2
abundance: NA
v_gene: TRBV12-3/TRBV12-4
CDR3nt: TGTGCCAGTGGATCTTTGGGCGCTTGGAACACCGGGGAGCTGTTTTTT
CDR3aa: CASGSLGAWNTGELFF

d_gene: NA
j_gene: TRBJ2-1
abundance: NA
v_gene: TRBV7-9
CDR3nt: TGTGCCAGCAGTCCTACTGTGTCCTACAATGAGCAGTTCTTC
CDR3aa: CASSPTVSYNEQFF

d_gene: TRBD1
j_gene: TRBJ1-2
abundance: NA
v_gene: TRBV7-9
CDR3nt: TGTGCCAGCAGCTTGGGACAGGGGGACCGTGACTATGGCTACACCTTC
CDR3aa: CASSLGQGDRDYGYTF

d_gene: TRBD1
j_gene: TRBJ1-2
abundance: few
v_gene: TRBV7-8
CDR3nt: TGTGCCAGCAGCTTAGCGGCAAAGGGACAGCTATATGGCTACACCTTC
CDR3aa: CASSLAAKGQLYGYTF

d_gene: NA
j_gene: TRBJ2-3
abundance: few
v_gene: TRBV12-3/TRBV12-4
CDR3nt: TGTGCCAGCGGATACTTGGGACTCCTCACAGATACGCAGTATTTT
CDR3aa: CASGYLGLLTDTQYF

d_gene: TRBD2
j_gene: TRBJ2-5
abundance: NA
v_gene: TRBV12-3/TRBV12-4
CDR3nt: TGTGCCAGCAGTTTGCCTCGGACTAGCGGGGGAGGAGGAGAGACCCAGTACTTC
CDR3aa: CASSLPRTSGGGGETQYF

d_gene: TRBD2
j_gene: TRBJ2-7
abundance: NA
v_gene: TRBV30
CDR3nt: TGTGCCTGGAGTGCAACGGGAGGAGATGACGAGCAGTACTTC
CDR3aa: CAWSATGGDDEQYF

d_gene: TRBD1
j_gene: TRBJ2-5
abundance: NA
v_gene: TRBV20-1
CDR3nt: TGCAGTGCCGAGTGGTACCGAGGGACAGTCCAAGAGACCCAGTACTTC
CDR3aa: CSAEWYRGTVQETQYF

d_gene: TRBD1
j_gene: TRBJ1-4
abundance: few
v_gene: TRBV2
CDR3nt: TGTGCCAGCAGCCCGGACAGGGGGCCTAATGAAAAACTGTTTTTT
CDR3aa: CASSPDRGPNEKLFF

d_gene: TRBD2
j_gene: TRBJ2-7
abundance: NA
v_gene: TRBV6-6
CDR3nt: TGTGCCAGCAGCCCCGGGGGGGGTCGACCCTACGAGCAGTACTTC
CDR3aa: CASSPGGGRPYEQYF

d_gene: NA
j_gene: TRBJ2-1
abundance: NA
v_gene: TRBV7-2
CDR3nt: TGTGCCAGCAGCCTAGGTGTGGGGCAGTTCTTC
CDR3aa: CASSLGVGQFF

d_gene: NA
j_gene: TRBJ1-1
abundance: NA
v_gene: TRBV4-1
CDR3nt: TGCGCCAGCAGCTTGTCCGGTACGACGGGGGCCATGAACACTGAAGCTTTCTTT
CDR3aa: CASSLSGTTGAMNTEAFF

d_gene: NA
j_gene: TRBJ2-7
abundance: NA
v_gene: TRBV7-9
CDR3nt: TGTGCCAGCAGCTTAGGAGCGGATTGGATCGGGCAGTACTTC
CDR3aa: CASSLGADWIGQYF

d_gene: NA
j_gene: TRBJ2-1
abundance: NA
v_gene: TRBV9
CDR3nt: TGTGCCAGCAGCGTAGCTCCCCAACGAACCGTTAATGAGCAGTTCTTC
CDR3aa: CASSVAPQRTVNEQFF

d_gene: TRBD2
j_gene: TRBJ2-5
abundance: few
v_gene: TRBV28
CDR3nt: TGTGCCAGTCGACCTAGCGGGGGACAAGAGACCCAGTACTTC
CDR3aa: CASRPSGGQETQYF

d_gene: NA
j_gene: TRBJ2-1
abundance: NA
v_gene: TRBV11-2
CDR3nt: TGTGCCAGCAGCTTAGGACCAGAGGTCGGGGAGCAGTTCTTC
CDR3aa: CASSLGPEVGEQFF